The 12 T cell receptor beta chains presented below share a single source sample, sequenced in a study of Graves' ophthalmopathy and Graves' hyperthyroidism (dated by TCRdb to between 2017 and 2018). Sequencing used an Illumina HiSeq 2000. For repertoire sequencing, TCR beta CDR3 regions were amplified from RNA transcripts. HTBI primers and the Qiagen OneStep RT-PCR kit were used in a first-round RT-PCR, which was followed by a second-round multiplex PCR, size selection and purification. The raw public data were reprocessed by TCRdb itself: fastp quality trimming at Q25, MiXCR clonotype calling, in-frame beta chains only. CDR3 protein sequences are deduplicated, and each keeps its most common genes and DNA. The sample table shows 200,000 to 300,000 distinct CDR3 sequences, and around 45% are seen once. In total, the top ten clones hold over 40% of the sample. Sequenced material: peripheral blood. Receptors originate from an adult man with Graves' ophthalmopathy.

This clonotype was seen a few times. The chain carries TRBV5-1 and TRBJ2-7; the D is unclear. The length of the CDR3 is 13 residues. V lost 0 bases, J lost 3 bases, and 7 bases lay in between. The germline V gene has CDR1 SGHRS and CDR2 YFSETQ. CDR3 protein: CASSLDFRYEQYF. The CDR3 DNA follows: TGCGCCAGCAGCTTGGATTTTCGCTACGAGCAGTACTTC.

J is TRBJ2-5 and V is TRBV10-1, with D possibly being TRBD1 or TRBD2 (6 bases each). This CDR3 spans 13 amino acids. The germline gives CDR1 WNHNN, CDR2 SYGVQD (reference sequence). Trimming removed 4 bases from V and 7 bases from J, with 13 bases in between. In nucleotides, the CDR3 is TGCGCCAGCAGTGTAAGGGGGGACGGGACCCAGTACTTC. Protein product: CASSVRGDGTQYF.

Points on this clonotype: The missing conserved phenylalanine or tryptophan at the end of this CDR3 makes a read error likely. The limits of the CDR3 on the DNA are not certain, so only TCRdb's listed CDR3 is given. V gene TRBV29-1 combines with J gene TRBJ2-6; the D call of TRBD1 is as the table states it, not checked on the DNA. The germline V gene has CDR1 SQVTM and CDR2 ANQGSEA. The CDR3 is made up of 12 amino acids, end residues included. The CDR3 protein is CSVGGTGDYNDT.

This chain links TRBV7-2 with TRBJ2-5; D may be TRBD1 (6 bases). In germline, CDR1 is SGHTA, CDR2 FQGNSA. V was clipped by 6 bases and J by 5 bases, with 16 bases between them. CDR3 length: 14 amino acids. DNA of the CDR3: TGTGCCAGCAGTCAGACCAGGGGTGGGGAGACCCAGTACTTC. Amino acids: CASSQTRGGETQYF.

This clonotype appeared a few times. The chain links TRBV6-5 to TRBJ2-7; TRBD1 matches at 7 bases. Germline V gene sequence: CDR1 MNHEY, CDR2 SVGAGI. The junction had 9 bases not matched to a gene; V was cut back by 6 bases and J by 7 bases. CDR3 length equals 13 residues. In nucleotides, the CDR3 is TGTGCCAGCAGCCCCGGGACAGAGGGGGAGCAGTACTTC. This encodes CASSPGTEGEQYF.

On this clonotype: One junction end disagrees with the germline gene, perhaps due to a read error. This chain uses TRBV7-2 with TRBJ1-4, with D possibly being TRBD1 (5 bases). This CDR3 has 16 amino acids. Germline CDR1 is SGHTA and CDR2 is FQGNSA. Here the CDR3 DNA reads TGTGCCGGCAGCTTAGTTCCGGGGCAAGGGTATGAAAAACTGTTTTTT. It codes for CAGSLVPGQGYEKLFF. The whole variable domain, remainder taken from reference TRBV7-2 and TRBJ1-4, is GAGVSQSPSNKVTEKGKDVELRCDPISGHTALYWYRQSLGQGLEFLIYFQGNSAPDKSGLPSDRFSAERTGGSVSTLTIQRTQQEDSAVYLCAGSLVPGQGYEKLFFGSGTQLSVL.

The sample holds a few counts of this clonotype. This chain links TRBV24-1 with TRBJ1-2; D might be TRBD1 (5 bases). The CDR3 totals 13 residues. Germline assignment: CDR1 KGHDR and CDR2 SFDVKD. V gave up 2 bases and J gave up 8 bases, with 11 bases separating them. The CDR3 coding sequence is TGTGCCACCAGTGATTACGGGACGGAAGGCTACACCTTC. Translated, it gives CATSDYGTEGYTF.

This chain connects TRBV4-1 to TRBJ2-7; D remains ambiguous. The CDR3 runs 14 residues. CDR1 MGHRA and CDR2 YSYEKL come from the germline V gene. The V gene lost 1 base and the J gene lost 5 bases, with 12 bases spanning the gap. The CDR3 is CASSQAGQQNEQYF. As DNA, the CDR3 is TGCGCCAGCAGCCAAGCGGGCCAGCAGAACGAGCAGTACTTC.

A word on this clonotype: At one end the junction does not follow the germline gene, possibly because of a read error. The chain carries TRBV7-9 and TRBJ2-7; D call uncertain. This CDR3 is built from 14 residues. Per germline, CDR1 SEHNR and CDR2 FQNEAQ (reference sequence). The CDR3 DNA reads as TGCGCCAGCAGCTTTAATGTCCCGGACTACGAGCAGTACTTC. Protein product: CASSFNVPDYEQYF. Looking up the rest from reference TRBV7-9 and TRBJ2-7 gives the full variable domain: DTGVSQNPRHKITKRGQNVTFRCDPISEHNRLYWYRQTLGQGPEFLTYFQNEAQLEKSRLLSDRFSAERPKGSFSTLEIQRTEQGDSAMYLCASSFNVPDYEQYFGPGTRLTVT.

The genes are TRBV6-5 and TRBJ1-2, with TRBD1 identical over 8 bases. J was trimmed by 6 bases and V by 5 bases; bases with no gene match: 8. The CDR3 covers 14 residues. CDR1 MNHEY and CDR2 SVGAGI come from the germline V gene. The DNA of the CDR3 is TGTGCCAGCAGTCCACAGGGGGGAAGCGATGGCTACACCTTC. It is translated as CASSPQGGSDGYTF.

This chain connects TRBV7-9 to TRBJ1-5; TRBD1 is a possible D gene (5 bases). The CDR3 runs to 14 residues. V gave up 5 bases and J gave up 1 base, with 9 bases separating them. Per germline, CDR1 SEHNR and CDR2 FQNEAQ (reference sequence). The CDR3 sequence is CASSPRDSNQPQHF. In DNA form, the CDR3 reads TGTGCCAGCAGCCCCCGGGACAGCAATCAGCCCCAGCATTTT.

This clonotype was detected a few times. The rearrangement joins TRBV12-3 or TRBV12-4 to TRBJ2-5; the D gene is possibly TRBD2 (5 bases). There are 11 residues in the CDR3. Trimming removed 6 bases at V and 4 bases at J, with 6 bases between. CDR3 region: CASREAETQYF. CDR3 coding DNA: TGTGCCAGCAGGGAGGCAGAGACCCAGTACTTC.